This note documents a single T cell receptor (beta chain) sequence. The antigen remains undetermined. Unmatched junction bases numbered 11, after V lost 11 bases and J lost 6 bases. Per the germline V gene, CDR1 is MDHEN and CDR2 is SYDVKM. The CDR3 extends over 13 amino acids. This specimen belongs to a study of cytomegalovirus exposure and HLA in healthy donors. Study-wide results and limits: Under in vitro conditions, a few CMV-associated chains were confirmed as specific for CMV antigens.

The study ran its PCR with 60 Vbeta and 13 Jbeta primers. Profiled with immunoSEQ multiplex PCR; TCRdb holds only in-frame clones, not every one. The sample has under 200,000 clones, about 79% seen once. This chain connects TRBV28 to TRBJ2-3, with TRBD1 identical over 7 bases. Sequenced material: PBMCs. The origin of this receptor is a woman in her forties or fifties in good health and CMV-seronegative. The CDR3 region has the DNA TGTGCCGGCCGGGACAGCCTCCGGGATACGCAGTATTTT. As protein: CAGRDSLRDTQYF.